This T cell receptor (beta chain) was captured by sequencing in a study of blood T cell repertoires in COVID-19 (dated by TCRdb to about 2020). About the investigation overall: Collaborator samples came from the United States, Italy and Spain and covered acute and convalescent phases of COVID-19. The material from the prospective study consisted of cDNA or gDNA derived from T cells, B-cell-depleted T cells, or PBMCs. The dataset comprised deeply sampled blood TCRbeta repertoires from subjects exposed to, actively infected with, or recovered from COVID-19. A freely available public database, intended as a resource for researchers studying the immune response to SARS-CoV-2, is where the repertoires were released. Samples came from the ongoing ImmuneRACE study (first 160 participants) plus 1,254 subjects from 6 global collaborators. Nearly every sample came with metadata listing a de-identified subject ID, COVID-19 status, age in years and sex. Where available, HLA class I and class II types were taken from metadata supplied by the sample provider and were not determined by assay-based typing. Study-wide findings and limitations: The quantity of clinical and demographic metadata differed by source and by participant and was supplied without curation.

TCRbeta CDR3 regions were amplified from genomic DNA by means of the immunoSEQ Assay, a bias-controlled multiplex PCR. In the paper's pipeline: The number of nucleated cells in each sample was estimated by amplification of reference gene primers within the assay. Sequence reads were collapsed and filtered to measure the absolute abundance of every unique TCRbeta CDR3 rearrangement. For each sample, productive Simpson clonality was calculated by taking the square root of Simpson's diversity index across productive rearrangements. What TCRdb holds here is the immuneACCESS table cut down to in-frame rearrangements. Part of the clones is not present; checked against another copy, under half of the missing clones reflect an unresolved V gene, and the others are unexplained. V and J calls and clone size are given by that table; D and trimming were obtained from the DNA. This sample holds about 190,000 clones; 84% were observed only once. The ten largest make up approximately 3% of the sample.

The CDR3 runs 14 residues from the cysteine to the phenylalanine. Kept here is only the CDR3 DNA, which spans 42 bases and is read in frame from base 1. The germline ends are 9 bases apart after V is trimmed by 3 bases and J by 1 base. The germline V gene (reference sequence) gives CDR1 as DFQATT and CDR2 as SNEGSKA. Participants in the prospective study were aged roughly 18 to 89 years, lived in over 20 United States geographic areas, and enrolled through a virtual design. In the prospective study, participants were assigned to cohorts based on the clinical history participants reported in a screening survey and a study questionnaire. Recovered participants in ImmuneRACE Cohort 3 were defined as having two consecutive negative NP/OP PCR tests, clearance from a healthcare professional, or resolution of symptoms. In the prospective study, whole blood, serum and a nasopharyngeal or oropharyngeal swab were collected from each participant by mobile phlebotomists. Additional blood draws and questionnaires over a 2-month period could optionally be provided by prospective study participants. Before DNA extraction, prospective study blood samples were shipped either frozen or at room temperature.

To note about this clone: Its binding antigen is unknown. Base quality data are lacking; no much larger clone is found one base away.

The rearranged chain carries TRBV20-1 and TRBJ2-2; the D segment cannot be called with confidence. The sequence was obtained from a young woman who had recovered from COVID-19. The sequenced sample consisted of PBMCs or T cells enriched from blood (not recorded which). At the DNA level, the sequence is TGCAGTGCTAGTAGGAGTATGAACACCGGGGAGCTGTTTTTT. This codes for CSASRSMNTGELFF.